What follows describes a single T cell receptor beta chain. What it binds is not known. The ends were cut back, 6 bases at V and 7 bases at J, with 13 bases in the middle. Germline-derived CDR1 and CDR2 are SQVTM and ANQGSEA. The CDR3 is 12 amino acids. This sample is drawn from a study of T-cell reconstitution after alpha-beta-depleted transplantation in children. The study, taken as a whole, reports: Fresh T-cell production supplied most of the T-cell counts and diversity seen one year after transplant. Recipient T cells and thymic progenitors that survived were the source of the high TCRbeta diversity seen at day 60 in some patients.

Unique molecular identifiers were used to barcode this TCRbeta library. TCRdb passed the PCR reads through MiXCR, listing each CDR3 protein once. The sample records more than 120,000 distinct CDR3 sequences, around 8.8% being singletons. The sample in question was PBMCs, mostly from graft donor cells, obtained 180 days after TCRalphabeta/CD19-depleted stem cell transplant. This rearrangement joins TRBV29-1 to TRBJ1-5; D uncertain. This TCR came from a female patient aged 2-15 years who had a stem cell transplant for congenital amegakaryocytic thrombocytopenia, so the T cells may come from the graft donor. CDR3 sequence: CSVLSPGQPQHF. The CDR3 region has the DNA TGCAGCGTACTCTCTCCCGGACAGCCCCAGCATTTT.